These T cell receptor beta chains were read from a single sample in a study of circulating and synovial CD4+ cells in juvenile arthritis. The assay was immunoSEQ multiplex PCR, and TCRdb's table has in-frame clones only and misses some. The repertoire consists of 14,000 or so clones, with roughly 84% occurring once and the leading ten covering around 3.4%. Sample: CD4+ T cells from synovial fluid. The receptors derive from a human patient with juvenile idiopathic arthritis. Some clones in this sample may be carry-over from other donors' samples. CDR3s include the opening cysteine and the closing phenylalanine or tryptophan. The D gene is left open where the match is weak. For some rows the clone size is stated as once, few or many, or as a class when expanded; others skip it.

size: few; D: NA; J: TRBJ1-2; V: TRBV27; length: 14; DNA: TGTGCCAGCAGTTTAGGGGGGTTCCCGAAGAGCTACACCTTC; CDR3: CASSLGGFPKSYTF
size: NA; D: NA; J: TRBJ2-2; V: TRBV4-3; length: 15; DNA: TGCGCCAGCAGCCAAGAGGCTAGAGGCACCGGGGAGCTGTTTTTT; CDR3: CASSQEARGTGELFF
size: NA; D: TRBD1; J: TRBJ1-1; V: TRBV30; length: 15; DNA: TGTGCCTGGAGGTTCCGACAGGGGCCTAACACTGAAGCTTTCTTT; CDR3: CAWRFRQGPNTEAFF
size: NA; D: NA; J: TRBJ2-5; V: TRBV25-1; length: 14; DNA: TGTGCCAGCACCGGAGGGGTCCAGCGGGAGACCCAGTACTTC; CDR3: CASTGGVQRETQYF
size: NA; D: TRBD2; J: TRBJ2-7; V: TRBV7-9; length: 17; DNA: TGTGCCAGCAGCTTAGCAAAGACTAGCGGGCGGACCTACGAGCAGTACTTC; CDR3: CASSLAKTSGRTYEQYF
size: NA; D: NA; J: TRBJ1-2; V: TRBV30; length: 12; DNA: TGTGCCTGGAGTGCAGGGAACTATGGCTACACCTTC; CDR3: CAWSAGNYGYTF
size: NA; D: TRBD1; J: TRBJ1-5; V: TRBV7-2; length: 15; DNA: TGTGCCAGCAGCTGGGAACAGGGGCCTAGGCAGCCCCAGCATTTT; CDR3: CASSWEQGPRQPQHF
size: NA; D: NA; J: TRBJ2-7; V: TRBV4-2; length: 15; DNA: TGTGCCAGCAGCCAAGATCAACTAGCCTGGAGCGAGCAGTACTTC; CDR3: CASSQDQLAWSEQYF
size: NA; D: NA; J: TRBJ1-4; V: TRBV6-5; length: 15; DNA: TGTGCCAGCAGCGACACGGGGGTAACTAATGAAAAACTGTTTTTT; CDR3: CASSDTGVTNEKLFF
size: NA; D: NA; J: TRBJ1-3; V: TRBV29-1; length: 13; DNA: TGCAGCGTTTGTCGGGGGTCCGGAAACACCATATATTTT; CDR3: CSVCRGSGNTIYF
size: few; D: NA; J: TRBJ1-2; V: TRBV6-5; length: 13; DNA: TGTGCCAGCAGCATGGCAGACTCCTATGGCTACACCTTC; CDR3: CASSMADSYGYTF
size: NA; D: TRBD1; J: TRBJ1-2; V: TRBV2; length: 13; DNA: TGTGCCAGCAGTGTACAGGGGGCCGGGGGCTACACCTTC; CDR3: CASSVQGAGGYTF
size: NA; D: TRBD2; J: TRBJ2-5; V: TRBV7-8; length: 18; DNA: TGTGCCAGCAGCCCCCTCGGGGTGGCGGGGGGGCGGTGGGAGACCCAGTACTTC; CDR3: CASSPLGVAGGRWETQYF
size: few; D: NA; J: TRBJ1-5; V: TRBV9; length: 14; DNA: TGTGCCAGCACTCGAGGGACTGACGATCAGCCCCAGCATTTT; CDR3: CASTRGTDDQPQHF
size: NA; D: TRBD1; J: TRBJ1-2; V: TRBV4-1; length: 13; DNA: TGCGCCAGCAGCCCAGGGGACAGGGTCCCTAATACCTTC; CDR3: CASSPGDRVPNTF
size: NA; D: NA; J: TRBJ2-7; V: TRBV20-1; length: 11; DNA: TGCAGTGCTAGTGGAGGGCACGAGCAGTACTTC; CDR3: CSASGGHEQYF
size: NA; D: NA; J: TRBJ1-1; V: TRBV9; length: 13; DNA: TGTGCCAGCAGCGGAGACTTGAACACTGAAGCTTTCTTT; CDR3: CASSGDLNTEAFF
size: NA; D: TRBD2; J: TRBJ2-5; V: TRBV18; length: 14; DNA: TGTGCCAGCTCACCCCCGGGACTAATAGGGACCCAGTACTTC; CDR3: CASSPPGLIGTQYF
size: NA; D: NA; J: TRBJ1-1; V: TRBV21-1; length: 16; DNA: TGTGCCAGCAGCAGGGCCTCCTCTCAGGGGAACACTGAAGCTTTCTTT; CDR3: CASSRASSQGNTEAFF
size: NA; D: TRBD1; J: TRBJ1-1; V: TRBV19; length: 15; DNA: TGTGCCAGTAGCTCACAGGGGGCGGGGATCACTGAAGCTTTCTTT; CDR3: CASSSQGAGITEAFF
size: NA; D: TRBD2; J: TRBJ2-7; V: TRBV2; length: 16; DNA: TGTGCCAGCAAAGGGTCCTTGCGGGAGGGCTATTACGAGCAGTACTTC; CDR3: CASKGSLREGYYEQYF
size: NA; D: NA; J: TRBJ1-1; V: TRBV14; length: 14; DNA: TGTGCCAGCAGCCAAGAGCTATCGTACACTGAAGCTTTCTTT; CDR3: CASSQELSYTEAFF
size: NA; D: TRBD2; J: TRBJ2-7; V: TRBV7-9; length: 17; DNA: TGTGCCAGCAGCTTAGGAGCATTAGCGGGAGGGGACTCCGAGCAGTACTTC; CDR3: CASSLGALAGGDSEQYF
size: NA; D: TRBD2; J: TRBJ2-2; V: TRBV7-2; length: 17; DNA: TGTGCCAGCAGCTTAGCGGCGGGGGGGATCGTCGGCGGGGAGCTGTTTTTT; CDR3: CASSLAAGGIVGGELFF
size: NA; D: TRBD1; J: TRBJ1-1; V: TRBV30; length: 15; DNA: TGTGCCTGGAGTGTCCGGGACAGGCTCTACACTGAAGCTTTCTTT; CDR3: CAWSVRDRLYTEAFF
size: NA; D: NA; J: TRBJ1-1; V: TRBV5-1; length: 13; DNA: TGCGCCAGCAGCTTACAGTTGAACACTGAAGCTTTCTTT; CDR3: CASSLQLNTEAFF